Presented here are 14 T cell receptor beta chains from one specimen sequenced in a study of cytomegalovirus exposure and HLA in healthy donors. Assay used: immunoSEQ multiplex PCR; TCRdb lists only in-frame clones, some missing. The sample shows 200,000 to 250,000 clones, approximately 83% of them seen only once. Sample: PBMCs. These receptors were taken from a woman in her twenties or thirties in good health and CMV-seropositive.

The V gene is TRBV4-1, the J gene TRBJ1-4; D ambiguous. The length of the CDR3 is 13 residues. From germline, CDR1 is MGHRA and CDR2 YSYEKL. Trimming took off 4 bases at V and 8 bases at J, with 11 bases between the two ends. DNA of the CDR3: TGCGCCAGCAGCCTAACTGAGGGAGAAAAACTGTTTTTT. It encodes CASSLTEGEKLFF.

The gene calls are TRBV27 and TRBJ2-7, with D unclear. Germline loops: CDR1 MNHEY, CDR2 SMNVEV (reference sequence). This CDR3 has 12 amino acids. V was pared by 3 bases and J by 12 bases, with 15 bases between. CDR3 loop: CASSFITGLLYF. As DNA, the CDR3 is TGTGCCAGCAGTTTTATCACTGGCTTACTGTACTTC.

This chain connects TRBV7-2 to TRBJ2-7; 13 bases map to TRBD2. The CDR3 has 15 residues. Germline-derived CDR1 and CDR2 are SGHTA and FQGNSA. V dropped 5 bases and J dropped 5; count of bases not matched to a gene: 6. The CDR3 reads CASSQGLAGSDEQYF. CDR3 nucleotide sequence: TGTGCCAGCAGCCAGGGACTAGCGGGAAGCGACGAGCAGTACTTC. The whole variable domain, filled in from reference TRBV7-2 and TRBJ2-7, reads GAGVSQSPSNKVTEKGKDVELRCDPISGHTALYWYRQSLGQGLEFLIYFQGNSAPDKSGLPSDRFSAERTGGSVSTLTIQRTQQEDSAVYLCASSQGLAGSDEQYFGPGTRLTVT.

The chain is built from TRBV4-1 and TRBJ2-4; TRBD2 matches 9 bases. CDR3 length: 16 residues. Germline V gene sequence: CDR1 MGHRA, CDR2 YSYEKL. J lost 4 bases, V lost 1 base, and 5 bases had no gene match. CDR3 in DNA: TGCGCCAGCAGCCAAGGGGTAGCGGGAGCTAAAAACATTCAGTACTTC. It yields the protein CASSQGVAGAKNIQYF.

This clone was detected a few times. The V and J genes are TRBV29-1 and TRBJ1-1; D unclear. From germline, CDR1 is SQVTM and CDR2 ANQGSEA. This CDR3 is built from 13 residues. Trimming took 6 bases from V and 0 from J, leaving 11 bases between them. The chain's CDR3 is CSVTPVMNTEAFF. In DNA, the CDR3 is TGCAGCGTGACGCCGGTGATGAACACTGAAGCTTTCTTT.

The chain uses TRBV30 and TRBJ2-7; TRBD1 matches at 8 bases. The CDR3 sequence is 13 residues long. Losses at the gene ends were 4 bases for V and 2 bases for J; bases not matched to a gene: 4. Per germline, CDR1 GTSNPN and CDR2 SVGIG (reference sequence). In DNA, the CDR3 is TGTGCCTGGACGCGACAGGGGCCCTACGAGCAGTACTTC. This gives the protein CAWTRQGPYEQYF.

The chain carries TRBV4-3 and TRBJ2-7, with 10 bases fitting TRBD2. The V gene's germline CDR1 is LGHNA and CDR2 YSLEER. Trimming at V came to 5 bases and at J to 4 bases, leaving 8 bases not matched to a gene. The CDR3 has 15 amino acids. This CDR3 reads CASSIEREGRYEQYF. The CDR3 bases are TGCGCCAGCAGCATCGAGCGGGAGGGCCGTTACGAGCAGTACTTC.

The rearrangement links TRBV7-2 to TRBJ1-1; D perhaps matches TRBD1 (5 bases). In germline, CDR1 is SGHTA, CDR2 FQGNSA. The CDR3 loop spans 16 amino acids. Trimming cost V 4 bases and J 5 bases, with 20 bases left between them. The CDR3 DNA follows: TGTGCCAGCAGCTCCACCGACGGGGCGCGGCGAACTGAAGCTTTCTTT. This sequence encodes CASSSTDGARRTEAFF.

As for this clone: Other DNA sequences from this sample encode an identical CDR3 as well. The rearrangement links TRBV27 to TRBJ1-1, with D unresolved. Per germline, CDR1 MNHEY and CDR2 SMNVEV (reference sequence). Trimming removed 0 bases at V and 4 bases at J, with 6 bases between. The CDR3 has 13 amino acids. The CDR3 bases are TGTGCCAGCAGTTTATCCCGGGGCACTGAAGCTTTCTTT. Encoded protein: CASSLSRGTEAFF.

This clone was seen more than once but under ten times. The J gene is TRBJ1-2, the V gene TRBV11-2, with D perhaps TRBD1 (5 bases). The germline V gene encodes CDR1 SGHAT and CDR2 FQNNGV. The CDR3 has 12 amino acids. Trimming removed 2 bases at V and 7 bases at J, with 8 bases between. CDR3 nucleotide sequence: TGTGCCAGCAGCTTAACCGGGACTGGCTACACCTTC. It translates to CASSLTGTGYTF.

As regards this clone: A junction end diverges from the germline sequence, so it may reflect a read error. The chain couples TRBV4-1 to TRBJ1-1; 9 bases map to TRBD1. This CDR3 has 17 residues. The germline V gene has CDR1 MGHRA and CDR2 YSYEKL. The CDR3 DNA sequence: TGCGCCAACAGCCAAGAGTTACCCGGGACAGGGTTGTCAAAAGCTTTCTTT. The encoded protein is CANSQELPGTGLSKAFF.

The chain carries TRBV29-1 and TRBJ1-1; no clear D gene. From germline, CDR1 is SQVTM and CDR2 ANQGSEA. V was trimmed by 4 bases and J by 1 base, leaving 7 bases between them. The CDR3 sequence is 12 residues long. The CDR3 spells CSVGRRNTEAFF. For the CDR3, the DNA is TGCAGCGTTGGACGGAGGAACACTGAAGCTTTCTTT.

The chain combines TRBV5-1 with TRBJ1-2; 10 positions match TRBD1. The CDR3 sequence is 14 residues long. The germline CDR1 and CDR2 sequences are SGHRS and YFSETQ. V was clipped by 6 bases and J by 4 bases; unmatched bases: 6. The CDR3: CASKPGQGIYGYTF. CDR3 in DNA: TGCGCCAGCAAACCGGGACAGGGGATCTATGGCTACACCTTC.

The rearrangement joins TRBV10-1 to TRBJ2-7; TRBD1 agrees at 9 bases. CDR3 length equals 15 residues. The V gene's germline CDR1 is WNHNN and CDR2 SYGVQD (reference sequence). Trimming cost V 2 bases and J 5 bases; bases outside gene matches: 7. The chain's CDR3 is CASSELGTGFDEQYF. The CDR3 DNA reads as TGCGCCAGCAGTGAGCTAGGGACAGGGTTCGACGAGCAGTACTTC.